The 17 T cell receptor beta chains below all came from one sample that was sequenced in a study of shared clonotypes between healthy human individuals. Repertoires were generated with immunoSEQ multiplex PCR, while TCRdb's copy carries only in-frame clones and drops some. The table shows more than 400,000 clones, with approximately 95% occurring only once. Material for sequencing was naive CD4+ T cells sorted from blood. Sample subset: CD45RA+ positively selected. The source is a woman in her 30s in good health.

V usage is TRBV11-2 and J usage is TRBJ2-7; 7 nucleotides align to TRBD2. Trimming at V came to 1 base and at J to 2 bases, leaving 11 bases not matched to a gene. Looked up from germline, CDR1 is SGHAT and CDR2 is FQNNGV. This CDR3 spans 17 amino acids. DNA for the CDR3: TGTGCCAGCAGCTTAGCCCCCGCCGGGAGGACCCCCTACGAGCAGTACTTC. Encoded protein: CASSLAPAGRTPYEQYF.

The CDR3 loop is CASSQGPVGLAGVNEQFF. CDR3 DNA sequence: TGCGCCAGCAGCCAAGGCCCTGTGGGGCTAGCGGGAGTGAATGAGCAGTTCTTC. This chain connects TRBV4-1 to TRBJ2-1, with 10 positions matching TRBD2. Germline V gives CDR1 MGHRA, CDR2 YSYEKL. The CDR3 sequence is 18 residues long. V trimming: 1 base; J trimming: 7 bases; junction bases outside the gene matches: 13.

This clone has a single count. The chain uses TRBV11-2 and TRBJ2-1; no clear D gene. Per the germline V gene, CDR1 is SGHAT and CDR2 is FQNNGV. The V end lost 6 bases, the J end lost 4 bases, and 19 bases lay between the germline ends. The CDR3 runs 16 residues. CDR3: CASSAFLRSPYNEQFF. CDR3 bases: TGTGCCAGCAGTGCTTTTTTGAGGTCCCCTTACAATGAGCAGTTCTTC.

CDR3 protein: CASSLDVAGGTDTQYF. The CDR3 coding sequence is TGTGCCAGCAGCTTAGATGTAGCGGGAGGCACAGATACGCAGTATTTT. The chain joins TRBV11-2 to TRBJ2-3; TRBD2 aligns across 9 bases. CDR1 is SGHAT and CDR2 is FQNNGV in the germline V gene. CDR3 size: 16 residues. V shed 0 bases, J shed 1 base, and the junction held 2 bases outside the gene matches.

The V call is TRBV9, the J call TRBJ1-1, with D perhaps matching TRBD1 (5 bases). V was shortened by 5 bases and J by 3 bases, with 17 bases between the two germline ends. The CDR3 loop spans 15 amino acids. Germline assignment: CDR1 SGDLS and CDR2 YYNGEE. In DNA form, the CDR3 reads TGTGCCAGCAGACGAACCTCGGTGGGGGACACTGAAGCTTTCTTT. Protein sequence: CASRRTSVGDTEAFF. Full variable domain (outside the CDR3, taken from reference TRBV9 and TRBJ1-1): DSGVTQTPKHLITATGQRVTLRCSPRSGDLSVYWYQQSLDQGLQFLIQYYNGEERAKGNILERFSAQQFPDLHSELNLSSLELGDSALYFCASRRTSVGDTEAFFGQGTRLTVV.

For the CDR3, the DNA is TGCAGCGTTGAGTTGGGAATCGGGCAGCCCCAGCATTTT. This gives the protein CSVELGIGQPQHF. J is TRBJ1-5 and V is TRBV29-1; D is uncertain. The CDR3 totals 13 residues. Germline CDR1 reads SQVTM; CDR2 reads ANQGSEA. V lost 3 bases and J 7 bases, leaving 13 bases between the germline ends.

This clone was observed a handful of times. V and J are TRBV7-6 and TRBJ1-5; unclear D gene. The V end lost 1 base, the J end lost 7 bases, and 8 bases lay between the germline ends. Germline CDR1 and CDR2: SGHVS and FNYEAQ. This CDR3 region has 13 residues. In DNA form, the CDR3 reads TGTGCCAGCAGCTTAGGAGGCCTACAGCCCCAGCATTTT. Protein: CASSLGGLQPQHF.

The V call is TRBV7-9, the J call TRBJ2-1; perhaps TRBD2 as D (6 bases). Trimming took off 2 bases at V and 0 bases at J, with 8 bases between the two ends. CDR1 is SEHNR, CDR2 FQNEAQ, per germline (reference sequence). The CDR3 runs 15 residues. The CDR3 sequence is CASSLMRGSYNEQFF. CDR3 nucleotide sequence: TGTGCCAGCAGCTTAATGCGGGGCTCCTACAATGAGCAGTTCTTC.

This clone showed up just once. The chain employs TRBV11-2 and TRBJ2-5, with D possibly TRBD1 on 6 matching bases. The J call may be faulty, since TRBJ2-7 better matches the DNA end. The germline V gene encodes CDR1 SGHAT and CDR2 FQNNGV. The CDR3 runs 14 residues. CDR3 nucleotide sequence: TGTGCCAGCAGCTTAGCGGGACACCTCTACGAGCAGTACTTC. It encodes CASSLAGHLYEQYF.

The genes are TRBV5-1 and TRBJ2-1; 14 bases match TRBD2. The length of the CDR3 is 16 residues. Unmatched junction bases numbered 2, after V lost 0 bases and J lost 6 bases. Per the germline V gene, CDR1 is SGHRS and CDR2 is YFSETQ. Here the CDR3 DNA reads TGCGCCAGCAGCTTGGGACTAGCGGGAGGGAGCAATGAGCAGTTCTTC. Residues: CASSLGLAGGSNEQFF.

This sequence joins TRBV28 and TRBJ2-3; D ambiguous. V was shortened by 5 bases and J by 2 bases, with 14 bases between the two germline ends. Germline CDR1 reads MDHEN; CDR2 reads SYDVKM. The CDR3 runs 15 residues. Here the CDR3 DNA reads TGTGCCAGCAGTCCCCCCTTCGGAACCACAGATACGCAGTATTTT. It is translated as CASSPPFGTTDTQYF.

The chain couples TRBV28 to TRBJ1-1, with 7 bases matching TRBD1. The CDR3 is 16 residues long. With 4 bases clipped from V and 4 bases from J, the junction kept 12 bases outside the gene matches. CDR1 is MDHEN, CDR2 SYDVKM, per germline. This CDR3 reads CASSWTTSGDSTEAFF. The CDR3 coding sequence is TGTGCCAGCAGTTGGACAACCTCGGGGGACAGCACTGAAGCTTTCTTT.

V is TRBV18 and J is TRBJ2-3; 13 bases fit TRBD2. The V gene end was trimmed by 4 bases and the J gene end by 4 bases; junction bases not matched to a gene: 2. The germline V gene encodes CDR1 KGHSH and CDR2 LQKENI. The CDR3 length is 15 residues. CDR3 region: CASSRTSGSPDTQYF. The CDR3 DNA follows: TGTGCCAGCTCACGGACTAGCGGGAGTCCAGATACGCAGTATTTT. Combining the CDR3 with reference TRBV18 and TRBJ2-3 gives the whole variable domain NAGVMQNPRHLVRRRGQEARLRCSPMKGHSHVYWYRQLPEEGLKFMVYLQKENIIDESGMPKERFSAEFPKEGPSILRIQQVVRGDSAAYFCASSRTSGSPDTQYFGPGTRLTVL.

This sequence joins TRBV27 and TRBJ2-7, with D possibly matching TRBD2 (6 bases). V lost 0 bases to trimming and J lost 0 bases, with 12 bases between them. CDR1 is MNHEY and CDR2 is SMNVEV in the germline V gene (reference sequence). The CDR3 has 16 residues. The CDR3 nucleotides are TGTGCCAGCAGTTTATCGGGATGGGGAGGCTCCTACGAGCAGTACTTC. It codes for CASSLSGWGGSYEQYF.

Here the CDR3 DNA reads TGTGCCAGCACTCGGGGCCCACAGTACGAGCAGTACTTC. It is translated as CASTRGPQYEQYF. The chain couples TRBV6-5 to TRBJ2-7; D tentatively fits TRBD1 or TRBD2 (5 bases each). Germline assignment: CDR1 MNHEY and CDR2 SVGAGI. This CDR3 has 13 amino acids. V was pared by 7 bases and J by 4 bases, with 14 bases between.

V and J are TRBV2 and TRBJ2-7; a possible D gene is TRBD2 (5 bases). The germline CDR1 and CDR2 sequences are SNHLY and FYNNEI. This CDR3 region has 12 residues. Trimming removed 7 bases from V and 7 bases from J, with 14 bases in between. The CDR3 DNA follows: TGTGCCAGCACCCCAAGGAGAGGGGAGCAGTACTTC. Translating it yields CASTPRRGEQYF.

The chain couples TRBV28 to TRBJ1-5; no reliable D call. Germline V gene lookup returns CDR1 MDHEN and CDR2 SYDVKM. V dropped 4 bases and J dropped 2 bases, with 12 bases sitting between them. The CDR3 runs to 15 residues. CDR3 region: CASSSPTQRNQPQHF. CDR3 DNA sequence: TGTGCCAGCAGTTCCCCGACGCAGCGCAATCAGCCCCAGCATTTT.